One and the same sample provided the 30 T cell receptor beta chains below, sequenced in a study of shared clonotypes between healthy human individuals. Using immunoSEQ multiplex PCR, the repertoire was profiled, and TCRdb retains in-frame clones only, with some absent. The sample consists of 650,000 to 700,000 clones, about nine tenths of them appearing once. Sample: memory CD8+ T cells from PBMCs. As for subset: CD45RO+ cells pooled with CCR7-negative TemRA cells. These receptors came from a man in his late teens or twenties in good health. Some clones in this sample may be carry-over from other donors' samples.

The J gene is TRBJ2-3, the V gene TRBV19; TRBD1 agrees at 8 bases. CDR3 length: 15 residues. Germline-derived CDR1 and CDR2 are LNHDA and SQIVND (reference sequence). The V gene end was trimmed by 8 bases and the J gene end by 0 bases; junction bases not matched to a gene: 7. The CDR3 is CASEQGAPSTDTQYF. The CDR3 DNA reads TGTGCCAGTGAGCAGGGGGCCCCTAGCACAGATACGCAGTATTTT.

This chain joins TRBV12-2 and TRBJ2-7; the table's D gene call, TRBD2, was not cross checked with the DNA. TRBV12-2 is a pseudogene locus. This CDR3 is built from 16 residues. CDR3 DNA: TGTGCAAGTCGCCCCATAAGCGGGACCATACTCTACGAGCAGTACTTC. Translating it yields CASRPISGTILYEQYF.

The chain links TRBV7-6 to TRBJ2-2; D unresolved. The CDR3 extends over 14 amino acids. The germline V gene has CDR1 SGHVS and CDR2 FNYEAQ. The V gene lost 1 base and the J gene lost 1 base, with 4 bases spanning the gap. CDR3 loop: CASSLEVNTGELFF. The CDR3 bases are TGTGCCAGCAGCTTAGAGGTGAACACCGGGGAGCTGTTTTTT.

The CDR3 region has the DNA TGTGCCAGTAGTATCCAATGGGGTAGCGGGAGGGGACTTTACAATGAGCAGTTCTTC. The encoded protein is CASSIQWGSGRGLYNEQFF. V usage is TRBV19 and J usage is TRBJ2-1, with TRBD2 matching over 11 bases. This CDR3 has 19 residues. Germline CDR1 reads LNHDA; CDR2 reads SQIVND (reference sequence). V lost 3 bases and J lost 4; bases outside the gene matches: 14.

This rearrangement joins TRBV27 to TRBJ2-7; the D gene is possibly TRBD1 (5 bases). Per the germline V gene, CDR1 is MNHEY and CDR2 is SMNVEV (reference sequence). This CDR3 is built from 13 residues. The V and J ends lost 3 bases and 3 bases respectively, with 9 bases between them. In nucleotides, the CDR3 is TGTGCCAGCAGTTTCTCACAGGACTACGAGCAGTACTTC. It is translated as CASSFSQDYEQYF.

The chain joins TRBV27 to TRBJ2-7; 9 bases are a match to TRBD1. This CDR3 is built from 16 residues. Germline V gene sequence: CDR1 MNHEY, CDR2 SMNVEV (reference sequence). V was pared by 4 bases and J by 0 bases, with 7 bases of the junction left unmatched. The CDR3 protein is CASSSLRDRASYEQYF. The CDR3 DNA sequence: TGTGCCAGCAGTTCACTCCGGGACAGGGCCTCCTACGAGCAGTACTTC.

The chain combines TRBV27 with TRBJ2-7; D is perhaps TRBD2 (5 bases). V lost 3 bases and J 7 bases, leaving 13 bases between the germline ends. Germline V gives CDR1 MNHEY, CDR2 SMNVEV (reference sequence). CDR3 length: 13 amino acids. The CDR3 DNA sequence: TGTGCCAGCAGTTTCACACACGGGATGGAGCAGTACTTC. Amino acids: CASSFTHGMEQYF.

V is TRBV27 and J is TRBJ1-2, with a weak D call TRBD1 (6 bases). This CDR3 spans 13 amino acids. V was pared by 6 bases and J by 2 bases, with 10 bases between. Germline CDR1 is MNHEY and CDR2 is SMNVEV (reference sequence). The CDR3 loop is CASRPTGNYGYTF. The CDR3 DNA follows: TGTGCCAGCAGACCCACAGGGAACTATGGCTACACCTTC.

This sequence joins TRBV11-2 and TRBJ1-1, with D possibly matching TRBD1 (6 bases). This CDR3 has 13 amino acids. Germline CDR1 SGHAT, CDR2 FQNNGV. Trimming removed 5 bases from V and 7 bases from J, with 14 bases in between. The CDR3 DNA is TGTGCCAGCAGCCACGGGACAATCAGTGAAGCTTTCTTT. This translates into CASSHGTISEAFF.

This chain links TRBV2 with TRBJ2-1; TRBD2 aligns across 13 bases. The ends lost 6 bases at V and 3 bases at J; junction bases unmatched: 8. Germline CDR1 and CDR2: SNHLY and FYNNEI. This CDR3 has 17 residues. In nucleotides, the CDR3 is TGTGCCAGCAGGACAGGACTAGCGGGAGCGATCTACAATGAGCAGTTCTTC. It translates to CASRTGLAGAIYNEQFF.

The CDR3, as DNA: TGCGCCAGCAGCTCAAGGTGGGAAAGTAACTATGGCTACACCTTC. Translated, it gives CASSSRWESNYGYTF. This sequence joins TRBV4-1 and TRBJ1-2; D is uncertain. Per germline, CDR1 MGHRA and CDR2 YSYEKL. This CDR3 is 15 amino acids long. The V end lost 5 bases, the J end lost 1 base, and 14 bases lay between the germline ends.

The CDR3 region has the DNA TGCGCCAGCAGCTTGGGCGGGAGTAGGACAGATACGCAGTATTTT. Protein sequence: CASSLGGSRTDTQYF. This chain links TRBV5-1 with TRBJ2-3; 7 bases are shared with TRBD2. The CDR3 spans 15 residues. Per the germline V gene, CDR1 is SGHRS and CDR2 is YFSETQ. V trimming: 0 bases; J trimming: 3 bases; junction bases outside the gene matches: 4.

The V call is TRBV19, the J call TRBJ2-3; 10 bases map to TRBD2. The V gene end was trimmed by 3 bases and the J gene end by 1 base; junction bases not matched to a gene: 7. The CDR3 extends over 17 amino acids. Per germline, CDR1 LNHDA and CDR2 SQIVND (reference sequence). The CDR3 reads CASSMWLLAGGTDTQYF. DNA for the CDR3: TGTGCCAGTAGTATGTGGCTCCTAGCGGGAGGCACAGATACGCAGTATTTT.

As regards this clone: Within the sample, other DNA sequences also encode this same CDR3. The chain uses TRBV28 and TRBJ2-6, with unresolved D. This CDR3 region has 15 residues. V lost 3 bases to trimming and J lost 0 bases, with 6 bases between them. Germline CDR1 MDHEN, CDR2 SYDVKM. This CDR3 reads CASSFGSSGANVLTF. The CDR3 DNA reads as TGTGCCAGCAGTTTTGGTAGCTCTGGGGCCAACGTCCTGACTTTC. Drawing the rest from reference TRBV28 and TRBJ2-6, the complete variable domain is DVKVTQSSRYLVKRTGEKVFLECVQDMDHENMFWYRQDPGLGLRLIYFSYDVKMKEKGDIPEGYSVSREKKERFSLILESASTNQTSMYLCASSFGSSGANVLTFGAGSRLTVL.

The CDR3 protein is CASREGTRGNSNYGYTF. CDR3 DNA sequence: TGCGCCAGCAGAGAGGGAACTCGGGGGAACAGTAACTATGGCTACACCTTC. This rearrangement joins TRBV5-1 to TRBJ1-2; D might be TRBD1 (5 bases). The CDR3 has 17 amino acids. Trimming pared 5 bases from V and 1 base from J, leaving 21 bases between. Germline-derived CDR1 and CDR2 are SGHRS and YFSETQ.

The chain has TRBV7-1 and TRBJ2-7; D possibly corresponds to TRBD1 (6 bases). TRBV7-1 is designated an ORF whose function remains uncertain. Trimming took 3 bases from V and 4 from J, leaving 7 bases between them. This CDR3 spans 12 amino acids. Written as DNA, the CDR3 is TGTGCCAGCAGCTCCGGACAGTACGAGCAGTACTTC. Translating gives CASSSGQYEQYF.

V gene TRBV5-1 combines with J gene TRBJ1-2; no definite D call. The ends were cut back, 1 base at V and 1 base at J, with 5 bases in the middle. The germline CDR1 and CDR2 sequences are SGHRS and YFSETQ. This CDR3 is built from 13 residues. In DNA form, the CDR3 reads TGCGCCAGCAGCTTGTCAGTTAACTATGGCTACACCTTC. Its protein product is CASSLSVNYGYTF.

V usage is TRBV10-3 and J usage is TRBJ2-1; 11 nucleotides match TRBD2. CDR1 and CDR2 from the germline V gene are ENHRY and SYGVKD. This CDR3 spans 16 amino acids. With V trimmed by 6 bases and J by 8 bases, 12 bases remained unmatched. The CDR3 here is CAISPGLLAGGDEQFF. CDR3 sequence (DNA): TGTGCCATCAGCCCTGGGCTGCTAGCGGGAGGCGATGAGCAGTTCTTC.

The V call is TRBV28, the J call TRBJ2-3; 8 bases map to TRBD2. Trimming at V came to 6 bases and at J to 2 bases, leaving 7 bases not matched to a gene. CDR1 and CDR2 (germline): MDHEN, SYDVKM. There are 15 residues in the CDR3. The CDR3 reads CASRSSGRNTDTQYF. The CDR3 coding sequence is TGTGCCAGCAGATCGAGCGGGAGAAACACAGATACGCAGTATTTT. The whole variable domain, filled in from reference TRBV28 and TRBJ2-3, reads DVKVTQSSRYLVKRTGEKVFLECVQDMDHENMFWYRQDPGLGLRLIYFSYDVKMKEKGDIPEGYSVSREKKERFSLILESASTNQTSMYLCASRSSGRNTDTQYFGPGTRLTVL.

The V gene is TRBV6-6, the J gene TRBJ2-2; D might be TRBD2 (5 bases). V was shortened by 5 bases and J by 1 base, with 11 bases between the two germline ends. This CDR3 spans 15 amino acids. Per the germline V gene, CDR1 is MNHNY and CDR2 is SVGAGI (reference sequence). CDR3 residues: CASSIRGRNTGELFF. The CDR3 DNA reads TGTGCCAGCAGTATACGGGGTCGGAACACCGGGGAGCTGTTTTTT.

As DNA, the CDR3 is TGTGCCAGCAGCGGGGGCGGGACTAGCGGGAAACACAACACCGGGGAGCTGTTTTTT. Its protein is CASSGGGTSGKHNTGELFF. The rearrangement uses TRBV9 and TRBJ2-2, with TRBD2 matching 13 bases. The V gene end was trimmed by 3 bases and the J gene end by 2 bases; junction bases not matched to a gene: 10. This CDR3 has 19 residues. From germline, CDR1 is SGDLS and CDR2 YYNGEE.

The chain recombines TRBV9 with TRBJ1-3; D ambiguous. This CDR3 is 13 amino acids long. Germline V gene lookup returns CDR1 SGDLS and CDR2 YYNGEE. The V end was cut by 0 bases, the J end by 8 bases, with 9 bases between. CDR3 DNA sequence: TGTGCCAGCAGCGTAGGGTTGGGAGACACCATATATTTT. Its translation: CASSVGLGDTIYF.

CDR3 sequence reads: CSAQGQGPYEQYF. The DNA for the CDR3 is TGCAGCGCCCAAGGGCAGGGCCCCTACGAGCAGTACTTC. This chain connects TRBV29-1 to TRBJ2-7; a possible D gene is TRBD1 (5 bases). Germline V CDR1 and CDR2: SQVTM, ANQGSEA. The CDR3 contains 13 residues. V was clipped by 7 bases and J by 2 bases, with 15 bases between them.

V gene TRBV28 combines with J gene TRBJ1-5; D remains unclear. The CDR3 covers 13 residues. The V end lost 7 bases, the J end lost 5 bases, and 12 bases lay between the germline ends. Germline V CDR1 and CDR2: MDHEN, SYDVKM. In DNA form, the CDR3 reads TGTGCCAGCATCCAGGTGAGGGATCAGCCCCAGCATTTT. Protein sequence: CASIQVRDQPQHF.

The chain joins TRBV29-1 to TRBJ1-1; D not resolved. The V end was cut by 4 bases, the J end by 5 bases, with 8 bases between. CDR3 length: 11 amino acids. Germline lookup yields CDR1 SQVTM and CDR2 ANQGSEA. CDR3 nucleotide sequence: TGCAGCGTTGCTCTCCTAACTGAAGCTTTCTTT. Protein: CSVALLTEAFF. Based on the CDR3 plus reference TRBV29-1 and TRBJ1-1, the full variable domain is SAVISQKPSRDICQRGTSLTIQCQVDSQVTMMFWYRQQPGQSLTLIATANQGSEATYESGFVIDKFPISRPNLTFSTLTVSNMSPEDSSIYLCSVALLTEAFFGQGTRLTVV.

The V call is TRBV14, the J call TRBJ2-4; D is perhaps TRBD1 or TRBD2 (6 bases each). The V gene's germline CDR1 is SGHDN and CDR2 FVKESK. The CDR3 totals 18 residues. V was trimmed by 3 bases and J by 0 bases, leaving 18 bases between them. This CDR3 is CASSHGGQNPLAKNIQYF. The DNA for the CDR3 is TGTGCCAGCAGCCATGGGGGGCAGAATCCTCTAGCCAAAAACATTCAGTACTTC.

The CDR3 DNA reads TGTGCCAGCAGCACCCGGGGCAGGGTTGGAAACACCATATATTTT. Translation: CASSTRGRVGNTIYF. The V call is TRBV2, the J call TRBJ1-3; a possible D gene is TRBD1 (5 bases). The V and J ends lost 6 bases and 3 bases respectively, with 15 bases between them. Germline V gives CDR1 SNHLY, CDR2 FYNNEI. The CDR3 has 15 amino acids.

The rearrangement joins TRBV7-3 to TRBJ2-1; D tentatively reads TRBD1 or TRBD2 (5 bases each). The germline gives CDR1 SGHTA, CDR2 FQGTGA. CDR3 size: 13 residues. The germline V and J ends were trimmed by 5 bases and 6 bases, with 11 bases remaining between them. The CDR3 DNA follows: TGTGCCAGCAGCATATCGAGGGGCAATGAGCAGTTCTTC. This codes for CASSISRGNEQFF.

This rearrangement joins TRBV19 to TRBJ2-1, with D tentatively TRBD2 (5 bases). Trimming left V 3 bases short and J 6 bases short, with 9 bases between. CDR1 and CDR2 from the germline V gene are LNHDA and SQIVND (reference sequence). The CDR3 runs 13 residues. The CDR3: CASSMIGGNEQFF. CDR3 nucleotides: TGTGCCAGTAGTATGATAGGAGGCAATGAGCAGTTCTTC.

The rearrangement uses TRBV7-9 and TRBJ2-1, with TRBD2 as a possible D gene (7 bases). The germline V and J ends were trimmed by 4 bases and 6 bases, with 13 bases remaining between them. The germline V gene encodes CDR1 SEHNR and CDR2 FQNEAQ (reference sequence). The CDR3 has 14 amino acids. For the CDR3, the DNA is TGTGCCAGCAGCTCGGGGGGCCTCCTCAATGAGCAGTTCTTC. Translated, it gives CASSSGGLLNEQFF.